This T cell receptor beta chain was captured in a study of shared clonotypes between healthy human individuals (dated by TCRdb to 2019 to 2021). Looking at the study overall: The cohort comprised two women and a few men aged 18 to 49 years. Blood TCR repertoires of five healthy adults were deeply sequenced to estimate repertoire size and the extent of clonotype sharing between individuals. To increase sequencing depth and limit assay-specific biases, TCR repertoire library preparation and sequencing were carried out by different laboratories using diverse techniques. For each donor, CD4 naive and CD4 memory were each given three plates, CD8 naive was given two plates, and CD8 memory was given one plate. Per donor, leukapheresis produced somewhere between about 0.94 and 9.5 billion PBMCs.

TCR CDR3 regions were amplified from genomic DNA by multiplex PCR using the deep immunoSEQ assay. For each cell subset, the extracted genomic DNA was distributed evenly across all wells of several immunoSEQ 96-well plates, and each plate served as one replicate. For sorted subsets, 150 to 250 ng genomic DNA, equal to 30,000 to 35,000 T cell genomes, was loaded into each replicate PCR. The purified libraries were quantified using a Qubit 3.0 fluorometer, sized with a Bioanalyzer 2100, and then quantified again using the KAPA Library Quantification kit. Each immunoSEQ 96-well plate was sequenced on its own single-read 150-cycle Illumina NextSeq 550 flow cell. In the source study's methods: Because the immunoSEQ output included only junctional sequences and no quality scores, the filtering could not be the same as the filtering used for full-length reads. To assign V/J genes and CDR3, sequences were annotated using PyIR, a Python wrapper for IgBLAST v1.9, with IMGT germline references. Reads with weak V/J assignments (E-value above 1e-6), missing CDR3, stop codons, out-of-frame junctions, or ambiguous translated residues were removed. V3J clonotypes were defined as sequences sharing the same inferred V gene, J gene, and CDR3 amino acid sequence. To compute the percentage overlap between repertoires, the number of shared unique clonotypes was divided by the size of the smaller repertoire. Richness of each repertoire was evaluated using RTK rarefaction, the Chao1 estimator, and Recon v2.1 estimates of unobserved clonotypes. Generation probabilities were computed with OLGA for all TCRbeta clonotypes obtained by the gDNA method from several donors. TCRdb took over this immuneACCESS table, retaining in-frame rearrangements with V and J assigned. Such tables are incomplete; in checked studies, under half of the missing clones stem from an unresolved V gene, and the remainder is unexplained. V and J calls and clone size are copied from that table; D and trimming were computed from the DNA. The sample table contains 2 million to 2.5 million clones; only one count was recorded for 90% to 95% of them. Around 0.13% of the sample belongs to the ten largest clones.

Of note for this clone: Its antigen has not been determined. No base-level quality is on record; no much larger clone is a single base apart.

Study-level results and caveats: Only blood was sampled, and tissue TCR repertoires likely differ from those in blood. Pairwise subsampling led to the expectation that sequencing depth would affect the degree of clonotype sharing among donors. Compared with non-shared clonotypes, clonotypes shared by all four sorted-subset donors had higher generation probabilities. Even with the large sequencing depth, rarefaction of the sorted-subset datasets indicated that sequencing was incomplete. The genetic and exposure-history diversity represented was limited by the small number of donors. Across four donors, around 5% of naive CD4, around 3.5% of naive CD8, roughly 2.3% of memory CD4, and approximately 0.4% of memory CD8 clonotypes were shared. Naive subsets generally had larger estimated clonotype richness than memory subsets did.

Healthy HIV-negative adults with no recently reported acute infections or vaccinations were included as donors. All donors were Caucasian adults living in Nashville, Tennessee, USA. CD4+ T cells were enriched by magnetic negative selection; naive cells were then positively selected on CD45RA, and the negative fraction formed the memory subset. Blood was obtained by leukapheresis, after which PBMCs were separated by Ficoll-Histopaque density gradient centrifugation and cryopreserved in liquid nitrogen vapor phase. Analytical flow cytometry was used to check the purity and quantity of each magnetically sorted T cell population. Each sorted fraction had its genomic DNA isolated and then quantified by UV absorbance on a Nanodrop 2000c. From cysteine to phenylalanine, the CDR3 is 14 amino acids long. Only the CDR3 DNA stays, 42 bases, in frame from base 1. The germline V end is reduced by 5 bases and the J end by 9 bases; junction bases left unmatched: 6. Looking up the germline V gene yields CDR1 LGHNA and CDR2 YSLEER.

Sequencing input: naive CD4+ T cells sorted from blood. This specimen's cell subset or site label, per the study, means: CD45RA+ positively selected. This TCR was sampled from a man aged 18 to 29 in good health. The rearranged chain carries TRBV4-3 and TRBJ1-6; 8 middle bases align to TRBD1. CDR3 protein: CASSFGQGFSPLHF. The DNA is as follows: TGCGCCAGCAGCTTCGGACAGGGTTTTTCACCCCTCCACTTT.